This record covers a single T cell receptor (beta chain). Semi-nested PCR with Nested Universal Primer A followed constant-region reverse priming of full-length variable regions. TCRdb re-called the 5' RACE reads through MiXCR, storing one row per CDR3 protein. The sample has approximately 40,000 distinct CDR3 sequences; 25% to 35% are singletons. The CDR3 runs to 17 residues. Germline V gives CDR1 SGHRS, CDR2 YFSETQ. V gave up 0 bases and J gave up 3 bases, with 17 bases separating them. CD4+CD45RO+CD25- cells were isolated as memory CD4+ T cells. This sequence joins TRBV5-1 and TRBJ2-3; D is perhaps TRBD2 (5 bases). The sequencing sample was made of tumor-infiltrating memory CD4+ T cells sorted from the breast tumor. The subset is: memory CD4+ T cells, CD4+CD45RO+CD25-. This receptor was obtained from a female donor with breast cancer. The CDR3 region has the DNA TGCGCCAGCAGCTTGGCGAGGGTTCTGGCGCTTACAGATACGCAGTATTTT. It codes for CASSLARVLALTDTQYF.